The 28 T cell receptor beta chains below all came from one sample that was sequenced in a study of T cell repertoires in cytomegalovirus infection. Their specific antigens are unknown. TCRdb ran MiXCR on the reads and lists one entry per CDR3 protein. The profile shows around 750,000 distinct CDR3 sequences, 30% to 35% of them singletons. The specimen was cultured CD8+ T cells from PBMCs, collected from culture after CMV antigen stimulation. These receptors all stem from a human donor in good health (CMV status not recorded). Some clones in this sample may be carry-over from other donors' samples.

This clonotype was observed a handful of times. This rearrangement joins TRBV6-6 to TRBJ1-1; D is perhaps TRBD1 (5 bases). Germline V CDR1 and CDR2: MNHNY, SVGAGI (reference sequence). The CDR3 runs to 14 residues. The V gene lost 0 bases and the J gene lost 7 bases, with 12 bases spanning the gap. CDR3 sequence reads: CASSYSTGGDEAFF. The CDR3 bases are TGTGCCAGCAGTTACTCGACGGGGGGGGATGAAGCTTTCTTT.

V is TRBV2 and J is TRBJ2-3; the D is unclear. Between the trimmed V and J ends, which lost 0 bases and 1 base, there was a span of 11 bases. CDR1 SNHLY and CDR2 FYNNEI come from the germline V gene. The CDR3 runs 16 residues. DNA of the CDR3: TGTGCCAGCAGTGAAGCAGGGCCTTTGGGCACAGATACGCAGTATTTT. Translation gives CASSEAGPLGTDTQYF.

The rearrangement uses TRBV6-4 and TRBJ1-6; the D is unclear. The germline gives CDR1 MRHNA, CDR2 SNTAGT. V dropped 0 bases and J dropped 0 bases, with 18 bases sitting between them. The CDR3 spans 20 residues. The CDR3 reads CASSDSWVLSYSSYNSPLHF. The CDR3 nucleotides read TGTGCCAGCAGTGACTCTTGGGTTTTGTCCTACAGCTCCTATAATTCACCCCTCCACTTT.

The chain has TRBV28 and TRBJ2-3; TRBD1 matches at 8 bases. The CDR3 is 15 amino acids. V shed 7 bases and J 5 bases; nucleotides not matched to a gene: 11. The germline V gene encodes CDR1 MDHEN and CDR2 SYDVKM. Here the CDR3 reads CASTGRTGLLDTQYF. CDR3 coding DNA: TGTGCCAGCACCGGTCGGACAGGGTTATTAGATACGCAGTATTTT.

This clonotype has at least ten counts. The CDR3 nucleotides are TGTGCCAGCAGTAGGACAGGCGGCTTTAACACTGAAGCTTTCTTT. Protein sequence: CASSRTGGFNTEAFF. The chain recombines TRBV7-2 with TRBJ1-1; TRBD1 matches 7 bases. The length of the CDR3 is 15 residues. V was pared by 6 bases and J by 2 bases, with 9 bases of the junction left unmatched. CDR1 is SGHTA and CDR2 is FQGNSA in the germline V gene.

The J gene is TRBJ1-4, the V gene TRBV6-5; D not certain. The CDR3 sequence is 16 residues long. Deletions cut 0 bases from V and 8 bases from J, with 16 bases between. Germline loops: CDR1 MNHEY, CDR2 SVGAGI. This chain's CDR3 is CASSYSIRATGEKLFF. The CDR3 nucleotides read TGTGCCAGCAGTTACTCGATCCGGGCGACGGGGGAAAAACTGTTTTTT.

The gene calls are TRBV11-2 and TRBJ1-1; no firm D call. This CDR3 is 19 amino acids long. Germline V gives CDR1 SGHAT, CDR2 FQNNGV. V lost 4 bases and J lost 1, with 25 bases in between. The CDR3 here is CASSSTALLTKLENTEAFF. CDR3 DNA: TGTGCCAGCAGCTCTACCGCCCTCTTGACGAAGCTGGAGAACACTGAAGCTTTCTTT.

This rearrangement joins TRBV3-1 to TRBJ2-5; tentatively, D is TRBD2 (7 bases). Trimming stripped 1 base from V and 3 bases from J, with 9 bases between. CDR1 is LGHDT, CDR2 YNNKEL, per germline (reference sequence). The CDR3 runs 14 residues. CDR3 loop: CASSQAGGEETQYF. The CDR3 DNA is TGTGCCAGCAGCCAAGCGGGGGGCGAAGAGACCCAGTACTTC.

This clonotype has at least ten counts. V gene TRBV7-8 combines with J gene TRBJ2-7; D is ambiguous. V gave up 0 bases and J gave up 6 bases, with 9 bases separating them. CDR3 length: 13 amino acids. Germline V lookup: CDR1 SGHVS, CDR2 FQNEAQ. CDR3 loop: CASSLAAHREQYV. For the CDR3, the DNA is TGTGCCAGCAGCTTAGCCGCACATCGCGAGCAGTACGTC.

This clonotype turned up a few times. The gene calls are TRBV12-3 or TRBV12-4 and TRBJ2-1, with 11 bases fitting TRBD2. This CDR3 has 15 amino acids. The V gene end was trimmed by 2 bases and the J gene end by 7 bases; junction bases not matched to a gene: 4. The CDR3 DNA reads TGTGCCAGCAGTTTAATACCTAGCGGGGGGAATGAGCAGTTCTTC. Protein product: CASSLIPSGGNEQFF.

DNA of the CDR3: TGTGCCAACAGCCAGACCGATTACACTGAAGCTTTCTTT. It encodes CANSQTDYTEAFF. V gene TRBV12-3 or TRBV12-4 combines with J gene TRBJ1-1; D not certain. Trimming shortened V by 10 bases and J by 3 bases, and 15 bases separated the two germline ends. The CDR3 has 13 amino acids.

The CDR3 nucleotides read TGTGCCAGCAGTGGGTTAGGGGCGTACAATGAGCAGTTCTTC. This encodes CASSGLGAYNEQFF. The V and J genes are TRBV2 and TRBJ2-1; D is possibly TRBD1 (5 bases). Trimming removed 4 bases from V and 4 bases from J, with 11 bases in between. The germline V gene encodes CDR1 SNHLY and CDR2 FYNNEI. This CDR3 spans 14 amino acids.

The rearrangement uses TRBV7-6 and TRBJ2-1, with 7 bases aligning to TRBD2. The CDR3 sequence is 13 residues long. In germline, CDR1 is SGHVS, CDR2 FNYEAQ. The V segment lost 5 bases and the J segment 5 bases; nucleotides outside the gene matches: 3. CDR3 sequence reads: CASSPTSDNEQFF. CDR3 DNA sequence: TGTGCCAGCAGCCCCACTAGCGACAATGAGCAGTTCTTC.

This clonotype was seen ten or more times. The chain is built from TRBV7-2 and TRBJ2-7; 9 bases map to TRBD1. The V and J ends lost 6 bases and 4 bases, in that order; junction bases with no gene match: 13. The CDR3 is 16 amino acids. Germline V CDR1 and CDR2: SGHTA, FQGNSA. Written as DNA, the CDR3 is TGTGCCAGCAGGTCCGGGACAGGGAGTGGGTTGTACGAGCAGTACTTC. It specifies CASRSGTGSGLYEQYF. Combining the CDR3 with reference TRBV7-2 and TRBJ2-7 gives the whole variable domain GAGVSQSPSNKVTEKGKDVELRCDPISGHTALYWYRQSLGQGLEFLIYFQGNSAPDKSGLPSDRFSAERTGGSVSTLTIQRTQQEDSAVYLCASRSGTGSGLYEQYFGPGTRLTVT.

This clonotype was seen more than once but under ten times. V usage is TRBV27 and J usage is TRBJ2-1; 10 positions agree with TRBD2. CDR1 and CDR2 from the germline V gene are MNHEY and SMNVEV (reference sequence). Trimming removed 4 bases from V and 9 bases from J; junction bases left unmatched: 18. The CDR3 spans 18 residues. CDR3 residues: CASSSLSRLAGAGSEQFF. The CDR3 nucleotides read TGTGCCAGCAGTTCTTTATCCCGGCTAGCGGGGGCCGGTAGTGAGCAGTTCTTC.

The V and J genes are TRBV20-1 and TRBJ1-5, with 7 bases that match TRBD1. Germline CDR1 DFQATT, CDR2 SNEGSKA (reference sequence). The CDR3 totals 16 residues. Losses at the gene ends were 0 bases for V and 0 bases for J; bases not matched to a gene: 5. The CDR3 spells CSARELRGNSNQPQHF. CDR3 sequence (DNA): TGCAGTGCTAGAGAACTCAGGGGGAATAGCAATCAGCCCCAGCATTTT.

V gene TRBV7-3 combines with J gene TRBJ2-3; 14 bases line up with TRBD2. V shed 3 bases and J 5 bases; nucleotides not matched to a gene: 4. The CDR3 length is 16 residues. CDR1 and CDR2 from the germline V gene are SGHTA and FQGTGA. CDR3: CASSLGTSGGGDTQYF. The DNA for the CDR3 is TGTGCCAGCAGCTTGGGGACTAGCGGGGGCGGAGATACGCAGTATTTT.

CDR3 residues: CASSSDRGRGRDWTF. The CDR3 nucleotides read TGTGCCAGCAGTTCGGACAGGGGGCGCGGTAGGGATTGGACCTTC. V is TRBV27 and J is TRBJ1-2; 11 nucleotides agree with TRBD1. Germline trimming cut 4 bases from V and 14 bases from J; bases unmatched to any gene: 15. This CDR3 has 15 residues. CDR1 is MNHEY and CDR2 is SMNVEV in the germline V gene (reference sequence).

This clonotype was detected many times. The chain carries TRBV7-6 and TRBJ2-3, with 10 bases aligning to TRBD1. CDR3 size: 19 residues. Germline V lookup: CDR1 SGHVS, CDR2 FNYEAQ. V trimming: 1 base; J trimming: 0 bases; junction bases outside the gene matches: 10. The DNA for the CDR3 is TGTGCCAGCAGCTTAGAGACAGGGGGCGAGCAAATTAGCACAGATACGCAGTATTTT. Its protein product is CASSLETGGEQISTDTQYF. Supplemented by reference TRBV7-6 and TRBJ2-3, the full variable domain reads GAGVSQSPRYKVTKRGQDVALRCDPISGHVSLYWYRQALGQGPEFLTYFNYEAQQDKSGLPNDRFSAERPEGSISTLTIQRTEQRDSAMYRCASSLETGGEQISTDTQYFGPGTRLTVL.

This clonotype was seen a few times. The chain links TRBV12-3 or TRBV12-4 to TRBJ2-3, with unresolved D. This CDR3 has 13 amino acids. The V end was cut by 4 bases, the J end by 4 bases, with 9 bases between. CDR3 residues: CASSSDSPDTQYF. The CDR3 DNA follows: TGTGCCAGCAGTTCAGACTCTCCAGATACGCAGTATTTT.

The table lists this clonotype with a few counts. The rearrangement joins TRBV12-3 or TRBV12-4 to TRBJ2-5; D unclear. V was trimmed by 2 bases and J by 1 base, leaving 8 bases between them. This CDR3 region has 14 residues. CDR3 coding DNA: TGTGCCAGCAGTTTAACGTTATTCCAAGAGACCCAGTACTTC. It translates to CASSLTLFQETQYF.

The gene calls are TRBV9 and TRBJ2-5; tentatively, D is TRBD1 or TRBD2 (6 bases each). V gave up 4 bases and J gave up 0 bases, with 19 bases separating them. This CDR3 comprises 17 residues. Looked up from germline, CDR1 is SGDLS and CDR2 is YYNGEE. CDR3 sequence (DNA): TGTGCCAGCAGCTCGAGGGGGGCAGAGACGAACCAAGAGACCCAGTACTTC. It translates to CASSSRGAETNQETQYF.

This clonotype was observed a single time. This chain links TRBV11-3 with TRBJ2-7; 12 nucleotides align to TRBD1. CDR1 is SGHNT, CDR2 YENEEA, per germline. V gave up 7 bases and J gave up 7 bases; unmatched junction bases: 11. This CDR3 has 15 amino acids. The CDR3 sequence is CASTQGQGAGREQYV. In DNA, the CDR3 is TGTGCCAGCACCCAGGGACAGGGGGCTGGAAGGGAGCAGTACGTC.

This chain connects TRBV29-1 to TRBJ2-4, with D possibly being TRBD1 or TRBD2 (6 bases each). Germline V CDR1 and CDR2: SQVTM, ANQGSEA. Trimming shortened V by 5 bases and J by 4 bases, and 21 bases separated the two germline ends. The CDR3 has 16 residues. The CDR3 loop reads CSVQGGGAGTKNIQYF. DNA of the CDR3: TGCAGCGTTCAGGGTGGAGGGGCGGGGACAAAAAACATTCAGTACTTC.

CDR3 sequence (DNA): TGTGCCACCAGCAGGTCGACAGGGGCAAATGAAAAACTGTTTTTT. Residues: CATSRSTGANEKLFF. V is TRBV15 and J is TRBJ1-4; 8 bases map to TRBD1. CDR3 length equals 15 residues. Germline CDR1 reads LNHNV; CDR2 reads YYDKDF (reference sequence). V shed 3 bases, J shed 5 bases, and the junction held 5 bases outside the gene matches.

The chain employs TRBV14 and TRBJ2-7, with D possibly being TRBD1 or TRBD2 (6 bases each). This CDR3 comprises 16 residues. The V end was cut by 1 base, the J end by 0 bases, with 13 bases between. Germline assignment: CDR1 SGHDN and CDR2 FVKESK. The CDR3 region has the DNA TGTGCCAGCAGCCAAGGGTGGGGGGCCAGCTCCTACGAGCAGTACTTC. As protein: CASSQGWGASSYEQYF.

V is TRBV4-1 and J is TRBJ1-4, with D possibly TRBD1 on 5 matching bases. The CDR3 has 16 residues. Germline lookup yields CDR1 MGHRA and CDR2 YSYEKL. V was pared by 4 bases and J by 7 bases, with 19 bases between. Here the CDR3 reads CASSPIVGKGFEKLFF. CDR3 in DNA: TGCGCCAGCAGCCCGATCGTGGGGAAGGGGTTTGAAAAACTGTTTTTT.

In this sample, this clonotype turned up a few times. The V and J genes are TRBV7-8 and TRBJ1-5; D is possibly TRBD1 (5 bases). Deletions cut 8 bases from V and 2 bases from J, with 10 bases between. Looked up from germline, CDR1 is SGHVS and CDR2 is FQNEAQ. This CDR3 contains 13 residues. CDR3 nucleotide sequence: TGTGCCAGCGACTGGGGGGGCAATCAGCCCCAGCATTTT. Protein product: CASDWGGNQPQHF.